This T cell receptor (beta chain) was sequenced during a study of siplizumab effects on memory and regulatory T cells. Study results and limitations: For siplizumab cultures, the suppressive function of their proliferating Tregs was not confirmed.

Clones were read by immunoSEQ multiplex PCR, and TCRdb kept only the in-frame ones, dropping some. This sample has around 110,000 clones; about 94% occur once, and the top ten carry around 1.7%. The germline CDR1 and CDR2 sequences are SGHVS and FQNEAQ. CDR3 length: 11 amino acids. Of note for this clone: Its antigen remains unidentified. The junction does not match germline at one end; this may be a read error.

Input material: non-Treg CD4+ T cells sorted from blood. The chain has TRBV7-8 and TRBJ2-7; D remains ambiguous. The source is a human donor in good health. CDR3 amino acids: CASSLAEQAAF. Written as DNA, the CDR3 is TGTGCCAGCAGCTTAGCGGAACAAGCAGCCTTC.